The present TCR beta chain was sequenced within a study of T cell changes during pregnancy in multiple sclerosis. Libraries were prepared by immunoSEQ multiplex PCR; TCRdb keeps only in-frame clonotypes and omits some of them. The repertoire holds tens of thousands of clones, with approximately 92% as singletons. CDR1 and CDR2 from the germline V gene are MNHEY and SMNVEV (reference sequence). V was shortened by 4 bases and J by 2 bases, with 14 bases between the two germline ends. The CDR3 has 15 residues. This TCR was sampled from a female donor with multiple sclerosis, enrolled in a pregnancy study. V is TRBV27 and J is TRBJ1-2; TRBD1 is a possible D gene (5 bases). Sequences were derived from CD8+ T cells from peripheral blood mononuclear cells, sampled in the second trimester of pregnancy. The CDR3 region is CASSWGSGENYGYTF. CDR3 nucleotide sequence: TGTGCCAGCAGTTGGGGGTCGGGGGAAAACTATGGCTACACCTTC.